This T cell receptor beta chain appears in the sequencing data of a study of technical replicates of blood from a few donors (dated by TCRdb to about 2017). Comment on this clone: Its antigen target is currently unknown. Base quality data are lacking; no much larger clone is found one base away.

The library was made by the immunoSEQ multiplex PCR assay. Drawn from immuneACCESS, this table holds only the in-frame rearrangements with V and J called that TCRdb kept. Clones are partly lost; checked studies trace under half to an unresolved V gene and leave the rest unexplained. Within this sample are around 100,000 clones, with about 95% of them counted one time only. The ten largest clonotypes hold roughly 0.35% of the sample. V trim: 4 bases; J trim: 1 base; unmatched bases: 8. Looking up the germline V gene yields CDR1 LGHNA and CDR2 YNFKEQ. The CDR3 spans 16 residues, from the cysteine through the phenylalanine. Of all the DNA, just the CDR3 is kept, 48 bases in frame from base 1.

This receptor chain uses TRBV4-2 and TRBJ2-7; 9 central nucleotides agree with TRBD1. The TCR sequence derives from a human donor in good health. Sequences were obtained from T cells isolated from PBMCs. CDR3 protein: CASSLTAGTGSYEQYF. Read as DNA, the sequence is TGTGCCAGCAGCCTTACAGCCGGGACAGGGTCCTACGAGCAGTACTTC.